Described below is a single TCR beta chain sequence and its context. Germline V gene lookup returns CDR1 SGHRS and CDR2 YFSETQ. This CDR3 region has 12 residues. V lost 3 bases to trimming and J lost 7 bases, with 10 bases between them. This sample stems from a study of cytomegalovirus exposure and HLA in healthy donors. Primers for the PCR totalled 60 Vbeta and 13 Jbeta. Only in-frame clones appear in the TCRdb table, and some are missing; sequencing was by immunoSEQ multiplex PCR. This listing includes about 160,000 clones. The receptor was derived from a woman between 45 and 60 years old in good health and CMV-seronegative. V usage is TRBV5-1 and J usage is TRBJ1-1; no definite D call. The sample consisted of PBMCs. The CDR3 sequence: CASSSSRGEAFF. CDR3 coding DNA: TGCGCCAGCAGCTCGTCACGGGGTGAAGCTTTCTTT.